The sequence of this T cell receptor beta chain was determined in a study of CD4 T cells in relation to SARS-CoV-2 and coronaviruses. Study in general: The negative reference was HIV-1 Nef peptide pool or peptide-free culture. The restricting HLA molecule for shared crossreactive spike epitopes was mapped.

A remark on this clone: Its antigen is undetermined.

CD4+ T cells from unexposed donors were obtained before the COVID-19 pandemic (2011-2018). CD4+ T cells were isolated from the cells after roughly 11 days of culture. On days 3 and 7, cultures got half fresh IL-2 medium. Trimming pared 0 bases from V and 3 bases from J, leaving 7 bases between. The CDR3 spans 15 residues. The V gene's germline CDR1 is SGHDT and CDR2 YYEEEE. Here immunoSEQ multiplex PCR was the method, and the copy in TCRdb shows in-frame clones only, minus some. The data hold about 21,000 clones, with approximately 76% observed a single time. The chain uses TRBV5-6 and TRBJ2-6; D gene ambiguous. The TCR comes from a human donor in good health. The sequenced material came from CD4+ T cells from PBMCs, cultured in vitro. CDR3 residues: CASSLGRIGANVLTF. CDR3 DNA sequence: TGTGCCAGCAGCTTGGGCAGGATTGGGGCCAACGTCCTGACTTTC.